Presented here are 28 T cell receptor beta chains from one specimen sequenced in a study of CD8 T cells in ankylosing spondylitis. A single record per CDR3 protein comes from TCRdb applying MiXCR to the 5' RACE reads. The sample records around 320,000 distinct CDR3 sequences, less than 25% being singletons. The sequenced sample was blood, either unsorted or a sorted T cell fraction (not recorded which). The receptor set was obtained from a female donor with ankylosing spondylitis or in good health (not recorded which).

This clonotype came up a few times. V is TRBV7-2 and J is TRBJ1-1; weak D call: TRBD1 (5 bases). This CDR3 has 14 residues. The germline CDR1 and CDR2 sequences are SGHTA and FQGNSA. Deletions cut 5 bases from V and 5 bases from J, with 15 bases between. DNA of the CDR3: TGTGCCAGCAGCCCATCAAAAGGGGCGACTGAAGCTTTCTTT. Amino acids: CASSPSKGATEAFF.

This clonotype was counted only a few times. CDR3 DNA: TGTGCCAGCAGTCTCAAAAGGAATACTGAAGCTTTCTTT. It codes for CASSLKRNTEAFF. V usage is TRBV12-3 or TRBV12-4 and J usage is TRBJ1-1; D is undetermined. This CDR3 has 13 amino acids. V was trimmed by 5 bases and J by 5 bases, leaving 12 bases between them.

The sample holds a few counts of this clonotype. This chain links TRBV24-1 with TRBJ2-1, with D perhaps TRBD2 (5 bases). The CDR3 extends over 11 amino acids. V was trimmed by 3 bases and J by 15 bases, leaving 11 bases between them. The V gene's germline CDR1 is KGHDR and CDR2 SFDVKD. This CDR3 is CATSDPLLVFF. As DNA, the CDR3 is TGTGCCACCAGTGATCCTCTACTAGTGTTCTTC.

This clonotype was observed many times. The chain links TRBV20-1 to TRBJ1-5; no reliable D call. The V end lost 3 bases, the J end lost 6 bases, and 6 bases lay between the germline ends. Germline values: CDR1 DFQATT, CDR2 SNEGSKA (reference sequence). This CDR3 has 11 amino acids. The CDR3 sequence is CSASMGQPQHF. CDR3 in DNA: TGCAGTGCTAGTATGGGTCAGCCCCAGCATTTT.

This clonotype was picked up a small number of times. The chain carries TRBV6-2 or TRBV6-3 and TRBJ1-1; the D gene is possibly TRBD1 (5 bases). The CDR3 length is 15 residues. Germline lookup yields CDR1 MNHEY and CDR2 SVGEGT. The V end was cut by 6 bases, the J end by 4 bases, with 18 bases between. CDR3 sequence reads: CASRPSRRVATEAFF. The DNA of the CDR3 is TGTGCCAGCAGACCCAGTCGCAGGGTGGCCACTGAAGCTTTCTTT.

Written as DNA, the CDR3 is TGTGCCAGCACCCCCACTAGAAATGAGCAGTTCTTC. As protein: CASTPTRNEQFF. This chain connects TRBV7-2 to TRBJ2-1, with a tentative D call TRBD2 (5 bases). The V gene lost 7 bases and the J gene lost 7 bases, with 11 bases spanning the gap. This CDR3 has 12 amino acids. Germline V lookup: CDR1 SGHTA, CDR2 FQGNSA.

The chain links TRBV9 to TRBJ1-1, with 9 nucleotides matching TRBD1. From germline, CDR1 is SGDLS and CDR2 YYNGEE. This CDR3 comprises 15 residues. Unmatched junction bases numbered 5, after V lost 4 bases and J lost 1 base. The DNA for the CDR3 is TGTGCCAGCAGCCCGACGGACAGGGGGAACACTGAAGCTTTCTTT. This encodes CASSPTDRGNTEAFF.

This clonotype has a handful of counts. The chain has TRBV10-3 and TRBJ2-7; 8 nucleotides line up with TRBD1. The CDR3 has 12 amino acids. The J segment lost 4 bases and the V segment lost 9 bases, leaving 5 bases of the junction unmatched. Germline loops: CDR1 ENHRY, CDR2 SYGVKD. The CDR3 DNA reads as TGTGCCATTGCAGGGACAGGATACGAGCAGTACTTC. Its protein is CAIAGTGYEQYF.

The CDR3 spells CASSLRAHATYEQYF. The CDR3 DNA sequence: TGTGCCAGCAGCTTAAGGGCCCACGCGACCTACGAGCAGTACTTC. The chain joins TRBV7-2 to TRBJ2-7; D ambiguous. The CDR3 contains 15 residues. V dropped 2 bases and J dropped 2 bases, with 13 bases sitting between them. Germline V gene sequence: CDR1 SGHTA, CDR2 FQGNSA.

This clonotype was recorded at least ten times. The chain couples TRBV7-2 to TRBJ2-6; D call uncertain. This CDR3 spans 17 amino acids. The germline CDR1 and CDR2 sequences are SGHTA and FQGNSA. V lost 1 base and J lost 2, with 12 bases in between. The CDR3 nucleotides are TGTGCCAGCAGCTTAGGACGCGACTTGACTGGGGCCAACGTCCTGACTTTC. Encoded protein: CASSLGRDLTGANVLTF.

The genes are TRBV4-3 and TRBJ2-5, with D hard to call. Germline V lookup: CDR1 LGHNA, CDR2 YSLEER. The ends were cut back, 0 bases at V and 5 bases at J, with 16 bases in the middle. The CDR3 is 16 amino acids. The CDR3 nucleotides read TGCGCCAGCAGCCAAGAAAAGCTAACCGACGGGGAGACCCAGTACTTC. This gives the protein CASSQEKLTDGETQYF.

This clonotype has a handful of counts. The chain uses TRBV20-1 and TRBJ1-4; maybe TRBD1 (6 bases). V lost 6 bases, J lost 4 bases, and 18 bases lay in between. Germline V lookup: CDR1 DFQATT, CDR2 SNEGSKA (reference sequence). CDR3 size: 15 residues. CDR3 coding DNA: TGCAGTGCCCCCTCTTCGACAGGACTTAATGAAAAACTGTTTTTT. This sequence encodes CSAPSSTGLNEKLFF.

This clonotype was observed at least ten times. The chain couples TRBV5-1 to TRBJ1-1; D is perhaps TRBD1 (6 bases). CDR3 length: 14 amino acids. CDR1 is SGHRS and CDR2 is YFSETQ in the germline V gene. V lost 6 bases, J lost 5 bases, and 17 bases lay in between. The chain's CDR3 is CASNPDSWRTEAFF. DNA of the CDR3: TGCGCCAGCAACCCGGACAGTTGGAGGACTGAAGCTTTCTTT.

The sample holds many counts of this clonotype. J is TRBJ1-2 and V is TRBV20-1, with TRBD1 as a possible D gene (5 bases). Trimming stripped 3 bases from V and 8 bases from J, with 19 bases between. This CDR3 has 14 amino acids. CDR1 DFQATT and CDR2 SNEGSKA come from the germline V gene (reference sequence). This CDR3 is CSARGRQSWSGYTF. CDR3 DNA sequence: TGCAGTGCTAGGGGTCGACAGTCATGGTCCGGCTACACCTTC.

The sample holds a few counts of this clonotype. The chain employs TRBV4-1 and TRBJ1-1, with D hard to call. Germline CDR1 MGHRA, CDR2 YSYEKL. V lost 0 bases and J 5 bases, leaving 13 bases between the germline ends. There are 15 residues in the CDR3. CDR3 protein: CASSQDHLRGTEAFF. DNA for the CDR3: TGCGCCAGCAGCCAAGACCACCTACGTGGAACTGAAGCTTTCTTT.

This clonotype was detected a few times. This rearrangement joins TRBV13 to TRBJ2-1; weak D call: TRBD2 (6 bases). This CDR3 is built from 17 residues. V was trimmed by 1 base and J by 5 bases, leaving 18 bases between them. The germline gives CDR1 PRHDT, CDR2 FYEKMQ (reference sequence). The CDR3 loop reads CASSLARRSGWDNEQFF. The CDR3 nucleotides read TGTGCCAGCAGCTTAGCCCGGAGGAGCGGGTGGGACAATGAGCAGTTCTTC. The entire variable domain, with the rest obtained from reference TRBV13 and TRBJ2-1, is as follows: AAGVIQSPRHLIKEKRETATLKCYPIPRHDTVYWYQQGPGQDPQFLISFYEKMQSDKGSIPDRFSAQQFSDYHSELNMSSLELGDSALYFCASSLARRSGWDNEQFFGPGTRLTVL.

The chain carries TRBV28 and TRBJ2-1; 12 positions match TRBD2. The CDR3 is 17 residues long. The germline V gene has CDR1 MDHEN and CDR2 SYDVKM. With V trimmed by 2 bases and J by 10 bases, 12 bases remained unmatched. The CDR3 reads CASSLGLAGGPGGEQFF. CDR3 nucleotide sequence: TGTGCCAGCAGTTTAGGTCTAGCGGGAGGGCCAGGAGGGGAGCAGTTCTTC. Filled out from reference TRBV28 and TRBJ2-1, the complete variable domain reads DVKVTQSSRYLVKRTGEKVFLECVQDMDHENMFWYRQDPGLGLRLIYFSYDVKMKEKGDIPEGYSVSREKKERFSLILESASTNQTSMYLCASSLGLAGGPGGEQFFGPGTRLTVL.

The chain has TRBV7-6 and TRBJ2-3; 8 bases are shared with TRBD2. CDR1 is SGHVS, CDR2 FNYEAQ, per germline. The CDR3 extends over 15 amino acids. The ends lost 4 bases at V and 0 bases at J; junction bases unmatched: 3. The CDR3 region has the DNA TGTGCCAGCAGCTCATTAGCGGGGAGCACAGATACGCAGTATTTT. Translating it yields CASSSLAGSTDTQYF.

The V and J genes are TRBV4-2 and TRBJ2-1; D not resolved. V lost 0 bases, J lost 4 bases, and 16 bases lay in between. The CDR3 extends over 17 amino acids. The germline gives CDR1 LGHNA, CDR2 YNFKEQ. CDR3 in DNA: TGTGCCAGCAGCCAAGATAGCAGTCAAATGGTTTACAATGAGCAGTTCTTC. The encoded protein is CASSQDSSQMVYNEQFF.

Remarks on this clonotype: Sequence at one end of the junction differs from germline and may be a read error. The genes are TRBV6-5 and TRBJ2-1; 7 nucleotides line up with TRBD1. The CDR3 sequence is 12 residues long. CDR1 and CDR2 (germline): MNHEY, SVGAGI. CDR3 sequence (DNA): TGTGCTAGCAAAATACAGGGGAATGAGCAGTTCTTC. Encoded protein: CASKIQGNEQFF.

This chain joins TRBV7-2 and TRBJ2-1, with 8 bases lining up with TRBD2. V was pared by 1 base and J by 6 bases, with 8 bases of the junction left unmatched. Germline loops: CDR1 SGHTA, CDR2 FQGNSA. This CDR3 has 16 residues. The CDR3 spells CASSLVVVAGLNEQFF. The CDR3 DNA is TGTGCCAGCAGCTTAGTAGTAGTAGCGGGGCTCAATGAGCAGTTCTTC.

This clonotype came up many times. The chain links TRBV10-3 to TRBJ1-1; TRBD1 aligns across 11 bases. With V trimmed by 4 bases and J by 0 bases, 16 bases remained unmatched. CDR3 length equals 20 residues. In germline, CDR1 is ENHRY, CDR2 SYGVKD. CDR3 sequence reads: CAISAAPPGTGGRMNTEAFF. CDR3 sequence (DNA): TGTGCCATCAGTGCCGCCCCTCCCGGGACAGGGGGGAGGATGAACACTGAAGCTTTCTTT.

The CDR3, as DNA: TGTGCCAGCAGCTTGGCCATAGTCAACGAGCAGTACTTC. The encoded protein is CASSLAIVNEQYF. The chain recombines TRBV5-4 with TRBJ2-7; no clear D. Germline-derived CDR1 and CDR2 are SGHNT and YYREEE (reference sequence). Trimming left V 0 bases short and J 5 bases short, with 9 bases between. The CDR3 contains 13 residues.

This clonotype was found a few times. The CDR3 DNA sequence: TGCAGTGCTAGAGATCCGGCTAGCCGGAATGAGCAGTTCTTC. The encoded protein is CSARDPASRNEQFF. The rearrangement links TRBV20-1 to TRBJ2-1; TRBD2 is a possible D gene (5 bases). The germline V gene encodes CDR1 DFQATT and CDR2 SNEGSKA (reference sequence). The CDR3 has 14 amino acids. The V end lost 0 bases, the J end lost 7 bases, and 13 bases lay between the germline ends.

V usage is TRBV4-3 and J usage is TRBJ2-2; TRBD1 matches at 8 bases. The V and J ends lost 5 bases and 6 bases, in that order; junction bases with no gene match: 8. Germline V lookup: CDR1 LGHNA, CDR2 YSLEER. The CDR3 extends over 15 amino acids. Here the CDR3 reads CASSLRQGTSGELFF. The CDR3 DNA is TGCGCCAGCAGCTTACGACAGGGGACGTCCGGGGAGCTGTTTTTT.

This clonotype appeared a few times. The chain couples TRBV20-1 to TRBJ2-1; tentatively, D is TRBD2 (6 bases). The CDR3 extends over 13 amino acids. The V gene's germline CDR1 is DFQATT and CDR2 SNEGSKA (reference sequence). Trimming removed 6 bases at V and 3 bases at J, with 12 bases between. This CDR3 is CSAGGMIYNEQFF. Written as DNA, the CDR3 is TGCAGTGCAGGAGGGATGATCTACAATGAGCAGTTCTTC.

This clonotype came up a few times. The chain uses TRBV7-2 and TRBJ2-7; 9 bases line up with TRBD2. The germline V gene encodes CDR1 SGHTA and CDR2 FQGNSA. The CDR3 sequence is 15 residues long. V lost 1 base and J lost 6; bases outside the gene matches: 7. CDR3 amino acids: CASSLGLAGRREQYF. CDR3 DNA sequence: TGTGCCAGCAGCTTAGGGCTAGCGGGACGTCGCGAGCAGTACTTC.

In regard to this clonotype: At one end, the junction sequence differs from germline, possibly due to a read error. J is TRBJ2-5 and V is TRBV20-1, with 7 bases that match TRBD2. Germline-derived CDR1 and CDR2 are DFQATT and SNEGSKA (reference sequence). The CDR3 sequence is 10 residues long. CDR3 nucleotides: TGCAGTGCTAGAGCGTCCGGACTAGACTTC. Translated: CSARASGLDF.